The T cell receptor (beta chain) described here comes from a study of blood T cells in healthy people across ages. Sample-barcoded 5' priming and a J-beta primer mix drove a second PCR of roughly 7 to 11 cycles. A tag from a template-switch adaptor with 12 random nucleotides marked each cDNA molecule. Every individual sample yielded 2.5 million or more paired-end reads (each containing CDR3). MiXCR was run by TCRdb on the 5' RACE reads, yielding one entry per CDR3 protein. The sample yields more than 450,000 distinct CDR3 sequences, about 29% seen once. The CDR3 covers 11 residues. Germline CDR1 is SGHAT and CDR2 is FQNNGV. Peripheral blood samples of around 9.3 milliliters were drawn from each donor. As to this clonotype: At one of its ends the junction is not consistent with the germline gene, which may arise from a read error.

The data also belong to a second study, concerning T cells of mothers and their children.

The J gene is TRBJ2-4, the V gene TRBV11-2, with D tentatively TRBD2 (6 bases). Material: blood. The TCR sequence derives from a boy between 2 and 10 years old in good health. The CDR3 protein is CASSAPGLPHF. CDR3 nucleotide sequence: TGTGCCAGCAGCGCCCCGGGACTCCCCCACTTC.